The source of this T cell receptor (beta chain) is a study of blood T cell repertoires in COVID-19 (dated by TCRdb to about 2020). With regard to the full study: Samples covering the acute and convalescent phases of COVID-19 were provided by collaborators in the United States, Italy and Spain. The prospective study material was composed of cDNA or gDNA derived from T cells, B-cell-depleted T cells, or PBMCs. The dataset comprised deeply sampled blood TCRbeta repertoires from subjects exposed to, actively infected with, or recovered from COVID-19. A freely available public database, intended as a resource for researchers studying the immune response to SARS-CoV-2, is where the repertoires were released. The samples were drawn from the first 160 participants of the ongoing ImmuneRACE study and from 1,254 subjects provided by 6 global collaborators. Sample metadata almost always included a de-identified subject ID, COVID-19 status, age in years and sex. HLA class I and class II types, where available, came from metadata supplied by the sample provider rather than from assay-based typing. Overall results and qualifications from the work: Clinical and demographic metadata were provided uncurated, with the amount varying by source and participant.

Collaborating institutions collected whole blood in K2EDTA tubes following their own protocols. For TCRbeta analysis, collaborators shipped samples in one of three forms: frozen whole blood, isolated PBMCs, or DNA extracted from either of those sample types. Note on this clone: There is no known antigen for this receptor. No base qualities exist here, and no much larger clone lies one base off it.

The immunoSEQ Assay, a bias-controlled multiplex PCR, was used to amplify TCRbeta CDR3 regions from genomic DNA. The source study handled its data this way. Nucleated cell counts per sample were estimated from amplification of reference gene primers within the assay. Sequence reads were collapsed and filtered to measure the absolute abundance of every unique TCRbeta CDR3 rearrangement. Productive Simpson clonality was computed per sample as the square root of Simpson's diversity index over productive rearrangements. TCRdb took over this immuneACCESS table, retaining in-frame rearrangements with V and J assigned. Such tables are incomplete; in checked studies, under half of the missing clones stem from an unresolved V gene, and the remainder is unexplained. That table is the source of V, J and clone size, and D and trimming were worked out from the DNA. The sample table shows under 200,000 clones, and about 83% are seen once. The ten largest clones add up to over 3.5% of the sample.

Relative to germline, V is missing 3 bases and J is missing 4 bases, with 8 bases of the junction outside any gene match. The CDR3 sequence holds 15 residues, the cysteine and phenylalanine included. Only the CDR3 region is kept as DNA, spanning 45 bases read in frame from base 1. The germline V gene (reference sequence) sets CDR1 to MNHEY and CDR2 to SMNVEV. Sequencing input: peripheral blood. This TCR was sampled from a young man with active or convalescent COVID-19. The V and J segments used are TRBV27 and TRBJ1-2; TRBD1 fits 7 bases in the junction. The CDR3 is CASSFTQGDTYGYTF. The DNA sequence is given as TGTGCCAGCAGTTTTACCCAGGGGGATACCTATGGCTACACCTTC.